This T cell receptor (beta chain) derives from a study of cytomegalovirus exposure and HLA in healthy donors. The CDR3 is 15 amino acids. The ends lost 5 bases at V and 8 bases at J; junction bases unmatched: 13. Germline V gene lookup returns CDR1 SNHLY and CDR2 FYNNEI. With 60 Vbeta and 13 Jbeta primers, the PCR was carried out. Generated by immunoSEQ multiplex PCR, the TCRdb table keeps only in-frame clones and is missing some. The table has 120,000 or so clones, 15% seen once. What was sequenced was PBMCs. The chain carries TRBV2 and TRBJ1-1; TRBD1 aligns across 8 bases. This TCR was recovered from a woman between 18 and 29 years old in good health and CMV-seronegative. CDR3 DNA: TGTGCCAGCAGTTCCATTACAGGGGGGAGAGGCGAAGCTTTCTTT. It is translated as CASSSITGGRGEAFF.